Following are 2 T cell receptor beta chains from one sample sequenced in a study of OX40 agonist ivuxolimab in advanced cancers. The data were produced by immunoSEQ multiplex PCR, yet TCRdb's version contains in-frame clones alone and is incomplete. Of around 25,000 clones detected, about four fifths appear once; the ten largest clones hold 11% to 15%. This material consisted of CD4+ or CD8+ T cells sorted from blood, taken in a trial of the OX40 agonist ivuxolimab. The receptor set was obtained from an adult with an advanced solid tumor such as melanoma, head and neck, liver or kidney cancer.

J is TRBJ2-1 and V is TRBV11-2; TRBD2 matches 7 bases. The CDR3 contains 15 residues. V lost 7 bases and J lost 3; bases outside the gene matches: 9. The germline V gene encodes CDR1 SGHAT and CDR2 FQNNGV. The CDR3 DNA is TGTGCCAGCACCCTGTGGGGGGGAGACTACAATGAGCAGTTCTTC. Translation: CASTLWGGDYNEQFF.

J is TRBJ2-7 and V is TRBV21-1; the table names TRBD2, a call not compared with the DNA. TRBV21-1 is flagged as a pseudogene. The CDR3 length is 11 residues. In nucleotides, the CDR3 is TGTGCCAGCAGCCGGGGTCGCGAGCAGTACTTC. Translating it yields CASSRGREQYF.